This TCR beta chain was found in a study of cytomegalovirus exposure and HLA in healthy donors. Findings of the study overall: An analysis that came later showed most CMV-associated TCR beta chains appearing HLA-restricted. Common viral pathogens seemed, in a later analysis, to connect with several of the most significant clusters. Cytomegalovirus-associated TCR beta chains were listed, numbering around 150.

PCR used 60 Vbeta primers and 13 Jbeta primers. Under the authors' procedure: Later, an analysis found 65 million to 85 million unique TCR beta chains, and around 12 million of these were shared. Assay used: immunoSEQ multiplex PCR; TCRdb lists only in-frame clones, some missing. That table supplies the V and J calls and clone size; D and trimming were determined from the DNA. This sample has about 150,000 clones, with about three quarters found just once. J lost 1 base, V lost 10 bases, and 6 bases had no gene match. Germline V gene data show CDR1 as SEHNR and CDR2 as FQNEAQ (reference sequence). CDR3 length: 14 amino acids. A remark on this clone: Its antigen is unknown.

J is TRBJ2-3 and V is TRBV7-9, with 9 bases matching TRBD2. This receptor was obtained from a man younger than 35 in good health and CMV-seronegative. Sequenced input: PBMCs. The DNA for the CDR3 is TGTGCCACACGCCGGACTAGCGGCACAGATACGCAGTATTTT. Translating it yields CATRRTSGTDTQYF.